This T cell receptor beta chain derives from a study of blood T cell repertoires in COVID-19. Turning to the study itself: Sites across the United States, Italy and Spain contributed samples from acute and convalescent COVID-19. Sources were T cells, B-cell-depleted T cells, or PBMCs; the material itself was cDNA or gDNA.

As originally analysed: It was from reference gene primer amplification that nucleated cell counts were estimated. TCRdb keeps only in-frame clones here, not all; method: immunoSEQ multiplex PCR. D and trimming were read from the DNA, whereas the V and J calls and clone size are those reported in that table. The sample yields some 150,000 clones, about nine tenths seen once. The CDR3 extends over 15 amino acids. Trimming left V 6 bases short and J 0 bases short, with 12 bases between. Germline V gene lookup returns CDR1 SEHNR and CDR2 FQNEAQ (reference sequence). The TCR was taken from a woman aged 55 to 70 with active or convalescent COVID-19. The chain employs TRBV7-9 and TRBJ1-3, with D perhaps TRBD1 (6 bases). Specimen: peripheral blood. CDR3 region: CASRDSQISGNTIYF. The CDR3 DNA reads as TGTGCCAGCAGGGACAGCCAGATCTCTGGAAACACCATATATTTT.